This T cell receptor beta chain was recovered during a study of CD8 T cells in Susac syndrome. Findings of the study overall: It was acknowledged by the study that relatively few individuals were included in its TCR sequencing and HLA analysis.

RNA amounts of about 0.45 to 1 ug underwent reverse transcription with random hexamers. TCRdb recomputed calls from the immunoSEQ multiplex PCR reads with MiXCR, one row per CDR3 protein. The table lists some 130,000 distinct CDR3 sequences, roughly 94% of them singletons. Sequencing targeted TCR beta in blood CD8+ and CD4+ T cells. Comments on this clonotype: Its target is not known.

The sequence was obtained from a human donor with multiple sclerosis. The sample comprised CD4+ T cells from PBMCs.

DNA of the CDR3: TGTGCCAGCAGTTTAGCGCTTCTGGAGAGCACAGATACGCAGTATTTT. Its protein is CASSLALLESTDTQYF. The chain recombines TRBV12-3 or TRBV12-4 with TRBJ2-3; D unclear. CDR3 length: 16 residues. Trimming shortened V by 0 bases and J by 0 bases, and 10 bases separated the two germline ends.